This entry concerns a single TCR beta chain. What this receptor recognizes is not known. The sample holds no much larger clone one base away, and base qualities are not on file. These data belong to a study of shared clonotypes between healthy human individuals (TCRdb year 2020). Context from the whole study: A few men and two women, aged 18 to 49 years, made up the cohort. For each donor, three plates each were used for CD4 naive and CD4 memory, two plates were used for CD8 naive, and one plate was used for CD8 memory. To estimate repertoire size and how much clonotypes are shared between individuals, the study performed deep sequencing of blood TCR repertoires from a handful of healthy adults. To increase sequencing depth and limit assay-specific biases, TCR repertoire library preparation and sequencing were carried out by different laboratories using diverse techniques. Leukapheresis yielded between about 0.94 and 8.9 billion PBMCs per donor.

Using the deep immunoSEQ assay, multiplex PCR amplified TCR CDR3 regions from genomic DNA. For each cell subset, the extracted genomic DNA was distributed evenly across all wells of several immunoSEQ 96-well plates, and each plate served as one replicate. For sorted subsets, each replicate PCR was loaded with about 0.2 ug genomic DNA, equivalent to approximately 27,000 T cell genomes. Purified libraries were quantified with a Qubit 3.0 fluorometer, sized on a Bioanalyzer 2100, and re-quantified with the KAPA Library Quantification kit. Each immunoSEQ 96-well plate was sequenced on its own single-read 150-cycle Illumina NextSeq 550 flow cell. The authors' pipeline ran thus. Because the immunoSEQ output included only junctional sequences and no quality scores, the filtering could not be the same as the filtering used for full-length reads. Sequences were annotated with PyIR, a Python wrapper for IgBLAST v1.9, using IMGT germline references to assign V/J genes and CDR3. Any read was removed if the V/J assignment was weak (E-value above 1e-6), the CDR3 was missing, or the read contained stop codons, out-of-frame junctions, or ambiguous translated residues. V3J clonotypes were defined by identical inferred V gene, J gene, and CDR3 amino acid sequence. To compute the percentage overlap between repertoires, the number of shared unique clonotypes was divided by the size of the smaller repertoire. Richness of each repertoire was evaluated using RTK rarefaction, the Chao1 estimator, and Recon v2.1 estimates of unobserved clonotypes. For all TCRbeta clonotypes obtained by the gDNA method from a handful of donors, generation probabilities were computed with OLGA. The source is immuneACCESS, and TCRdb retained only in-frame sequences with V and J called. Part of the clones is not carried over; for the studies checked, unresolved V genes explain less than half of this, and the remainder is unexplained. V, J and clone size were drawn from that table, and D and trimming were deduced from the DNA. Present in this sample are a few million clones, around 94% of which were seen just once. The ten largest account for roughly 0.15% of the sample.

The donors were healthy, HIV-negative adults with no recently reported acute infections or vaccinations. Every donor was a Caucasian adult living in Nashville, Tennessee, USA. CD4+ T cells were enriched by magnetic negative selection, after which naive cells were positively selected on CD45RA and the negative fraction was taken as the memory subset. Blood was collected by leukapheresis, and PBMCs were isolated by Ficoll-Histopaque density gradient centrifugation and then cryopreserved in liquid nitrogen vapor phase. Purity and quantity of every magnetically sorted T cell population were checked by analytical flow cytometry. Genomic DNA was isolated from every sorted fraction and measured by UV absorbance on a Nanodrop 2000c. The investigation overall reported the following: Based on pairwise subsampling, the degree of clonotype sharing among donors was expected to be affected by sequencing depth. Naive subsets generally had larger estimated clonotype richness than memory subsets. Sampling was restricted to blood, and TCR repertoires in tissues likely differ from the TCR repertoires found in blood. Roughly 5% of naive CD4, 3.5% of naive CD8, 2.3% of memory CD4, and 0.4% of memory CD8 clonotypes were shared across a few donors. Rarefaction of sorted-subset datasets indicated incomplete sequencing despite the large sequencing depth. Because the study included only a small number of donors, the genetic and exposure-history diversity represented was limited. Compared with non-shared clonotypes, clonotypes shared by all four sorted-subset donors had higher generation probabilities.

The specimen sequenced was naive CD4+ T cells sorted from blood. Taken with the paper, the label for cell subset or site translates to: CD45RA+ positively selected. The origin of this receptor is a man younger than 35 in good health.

CDR3 reads: CASSLELAGGSNEQFF. DNA sequence: TGTGCCAGCAGCTTAGAGCTAGCGGGGGGGTCGAATGAGCAGTTCTTC. The rearrangement joined TRBV11-3 to TRBJ2-1; TRBD2 lines up with 12 middle nucleotides. The CDR3 holds 16 amino acids from the cysteine to the phenylalanine. Only the CDR3 DNA stays, 48 bases, in frame from base 1. For this chain, trimming is 0 bases at the V end and 7 bases at the J end, and the number of junction bases without a gene match is 4. According to the germline V gene, CDR1 reads SGHNT and CDR2 reads YENEEA.